The T cell receptor beta chain under discussion was sequenced for a study of beta chain features in type 1 diabetes. Overall study findings and caveats: PCR, the amplification step, might favor shorter templates, equally in patients and controls. People with Type 1 diabetes carried modestly yet significantly shorter TCRB CDR3s in all four CD4+ subsets.

Comments on this clone: Its specificity is unknown.

Every isolated RNA sample was fully reverse transcribed, so sequencing captured expressed TCRB transcripts. Data came from immunoSEQ multiplex PCR; TCRdb stores just in-frame clones and leaves some out. Among a few hundred thousand clones, 10% to 15% were seen once, and the ten largest hold over 0.008%. From germline, CDR1 is LNHNV and CDR2 YYDKDF (reference sequence). V gave up 6 bases and J gave up 6 bases; unmatched junction bases: 11. CDR3 length: 15 residues. Sequenced sample: naive CD4+ T cells from blood. This chain connects TRBV15 to TRBJ2-1, with 7 positions matching TRBD1. This receptor was obtained from a woman in her late teens or twenties with type 1 diabetes. This CDR3 reads CATSLTGAGANEQFF. CDR3 nucleotide sequence: TGTGCCACCAGTTTAACAGGGGCTGGGGCCAATGAGCAGTTCTTC.